One and the same sample provided the 27 T cell receptor beta chains below, sequenced in a study of molecular identifiers for immune sequencing clone quantification. TCRdb itself ran the PCR reads through MiXCR, one entry per CDR3 protein. The data contain about 630,000 distinct CDR3 sequences, roughly 27% of them singletons. Sequencing was carried out using naive CD8+ T cells from blood, with Jurkat cell RNA spiked in. Subset specified: FACS-sorted CD8+CD4-CCR7+CD45RA+ naive T cells. These receptors were taken from a human donor in good health. Some libraries in this study had Jurkat cell RNA spiked in.

The chain joins TRBV6-2 or TRBV6-3 to TRBJ2-7, with 8 bases that match TRBD1. The germline V gene encodes CDR1 MNHEY and CDR2 SVGEGT. The CDR3 contains 15 residues. The ends lost 5 bases at V and 3 bases at J; junction bases unmatched: 9. The CDR3 sequence: CASSHGTGGIYEQYF. The DNA for the CDR3 is TGTGCCAGCAGTCATGGGACAGGAGGAATCTACGAGCAGTACTTC.

The table lists this clonotype with a few counts. The chain carries TRBV9 and TRBJ2-7, with D perhaps assigned TRBD1 or TRBD2 (5 bases each). Trimming took 0 bases from V and 7 from J, leaving 23 bases between them. This CDR3 spans 17 amino acids. CDR1 is SGDLS and CDR2 is YYNGEE in the germline V gene. This CDR3 reads CASSVEGDSQRGVEQYF. DNA for the CDR3: TGTGCCAGCAGCGTAGAAGGAGACAGCCAGAGGGGCGTTGAGCAGTACTTC.

This clonotype has ten or more counts. The gene calls are TRBV3-1 and TRBJ2-7; D may be TRBD2 (7 bases). The CDR3 runs to 15 residues. Deletions cut 5 bases from V and 2 bases from J, with 16 bases between. CDR1 is LGHDT, CDR2 YNNKEL, per germline (reference sequence). The CDR3 DNA reads as TGTGCCAGCAGCTTTGGGCGGGGGCCGGCCTACGAGCAGTACTTC. This gives the protein CASSFGRGPAYEQYF.

This clonotype was detected ten times or more. The chain uses TRBV29-1 and TRBJ1-5; D may be TRBD1 (6 bases). The length of the CDR3 is 17 residues. Germline V lookup: CDR1 SQVTM, CDR2 ANQGSEA. Trimming took off 4 bases at V and 9 bases at J, with 28 bases between the two ends. The CDR3 region has the DNA TGCAGCGTTGTCATGTCGGGGGGACAAACCGGGGAGCGGCCCCAGCATTTT. Encoded protein: CSVVMSGGQTGERPQHF.

This clonotype appeared a few times. The chain carries TRBV6-1 and TRBJ2-7; 7 bases are a match to TRBD1. V was pared by 7 bases and J by 5 bases, with 20 bases of the junction left unmatched. The CDR3 is made up of 17 amino acids. The germline gives CDR1 MNHNS, CDR2 SASEGT. The CDR3 loop reads CASIRYMTGSRSDEQYF. The CDR3, as DNA: TGTGCCAGCATTCGGTATATGACAGGGAGTCGGTCGGACGAGCAGTACTTC.

The V gene is TRBV28, the J gene TRBJ2-2; D unresolved. The CDR3 loop spans 13 amino acids. In germline, CDR1 is MDHEN, CDR2 SYDVKM. Trimming took off 5 bases at V and 5 bases at J, with 9 bases between the two ends. CDR3 coding DNA: TGTGCCAGCAGTCGGATAGGGACCGGGGAGCTGTTTTTT. Amino acids: CASSRIGTGELFF. The whole variable domain, filled in from reference TRBV28 and TRBJ2-2, reads DVKVTQSSRYLVKRTGEKVFLECVQDMDHENMFWYRQDPGLGLRLIYFSYDVKMKEKGDIPEGYSVSREKKERFSLILESASTNQTSMYLCASSRIGTGELFFGEGSRLTVL.

This clonotype was seen repeatedly, ten times or more. The chain has TRBV29-1 and TRBJ1-1; 11 nucleotides agree with TRBD1. V gave up 8 bases and J gave up 11 bases; unmatched junction bases: 16. The CDR3 consists of 14 residues. Germline V gives CDR1 SQVTM, CDR2 ANQGSEA. DNA of the CDR3: TGCAGCACTCAAACCGGGACAGGGGGACTGGGTGCTTTCTTT. Its translation: CSTQTGTGGLGAFF.

This clonotype has a count of ten or more. The V call is TRBV29-1, the J call TRBJ2-1; D is unresolved. V lost 3 bases and J lost 4, with 10 bases in between. CDR3 size: 13 residues. Germline V gene data show CDR1 as SQVTM and CDR2 as ANQGSEA. The CDR3 region has the DNA TGCAGCGTTGAGGGCCGGAGATACAATGAGCAGTTCTTC. Translation: CSVEGRRYNEQFF.

This clonotype has more than one count but fewer than ten. The chain recombines TRBV7-7 with TRBJ2-2, with TRBD1 identical over 10 bases. With 5 bases clipped from V and 4 bases from J, the junction kept 4 bases outside the gene matches. Germline-derived CDR1 and CDR2 are SSHAT and FNYEAQ (reference sequence). The CDR3 is 15 amino acids. The CDR3 DNA sequence: TGTGCCAGCAGCCCCGGGACAGGGGCCACCGGGGAGCTGTTTTTT. Its protein product is CASSPGTGATGELFF. Variable domain in full (rest from reference TRBV7-7 and TRBJ2-2): GAGVSQSPRYKVTKRGQDVTLRCDPISSHATLYWYQQALGQGPEFLTYFNYEAQPDKSGLPSDRFSAERPEGSISTLTIQRTEQRDSAMYRCASSPGTGATGELFFGEGSRLTVL.

This clonotype occurred once. Just one base apart from a much larger clone, this may be a read error. V and J are TRBV30 and TRBJ2-1; D gene ambiguous. Germline values: CDR1 GTSNPN, CDR2 SVGIG (reference sequence). The CDR3 length is 10 residues. V was pared by 4 bases and J by 12 bases, with 10 bases between. Here the CDR3 reads CAWKGYAQFF. CDR3 sequence (DNA): TGTGCCTGGAAGGGATATGCGCAGTTCTTC.

This clonotype was seen ten or more times. V is TRBV29-1 and J is TRBJ2-5; tentative D call: TRBD2 (5 bases). The CDR3 runs to 15 residues. CDR1 is SQVTM, CDR2 ANQGSEA, per germline. The V and J ends lost 3 bases and 2 bases respectively, with 16 bases between them. The CDR3 DNA reads TGCAGCGTTGAGTCCCCCTTAGCGACACAAGAGACCCAGTACTTC. Amino acids: CSVESPLATQETQYF.

With respect to this clonotype: An end of the junction does not agree with germline; a read error may underlie this. The chain carries TRBV20-1 and TRBJ2-7; the match to TRBD1 covers 9 bases. Germline loops: CDR1 DFQATT, CDR2 SNEGSKA (reference sequence). The CDR3 spans 13 residues. The CDR3 region has the DNA TGCAGTGCAAGGGACAGGGTGTCCTGCGAGCAGTACTTC. Translation: CSARDRVSCEQYF.

This clonotype was seen more than once but under ten times. This chain uses TRBV16 with TRBJ1-4, with TRBD1 identical over 7 bases. With 0 bases clipped from V and 0 bases from J, the junction kept 1 base outside the gene matches. The CDR3 has 16 amino acids. CDR1 is KGHSY and CDR2 is FQNENV in the germline V gene. CDR3 amino acids: CASSQSGQATNEKLFF. The CDR3 bases are TGTGCCAGCAGCCAATCTGGACAGGCAACTAATGAAAAACTGTTTTTT.

In its sample, this clonotype was seen a few times. CDR3 bases: TGTGCCAGCAGCATACCGACAGGGGGCATCTCCTACGAGCAGTACTTC. It translates to CASSIPTGGISYEQYF. The chain carries TRBV7-8 and TRBJ2-7; 10 bases map to TRBD1. Germline CDR1 is SGHVS and CDR2 is FQNEAQ. J gave up 0 bases and V 5 bases, and 7 bases lay outside the gene matches. This CDR3 comprises 16 residues.

This clonotype was counted at least ten times. V gene TRBV9 combines with J gene TRBJ1-1; possible D gene TRBD1, 5 bases. CDR3 size: 13 residues. Trimming took 3 bases from V and 3 from J, leaving 9 bases between them. Germline V CDR1 and CDR2: SGDLS, YYNGEE. The CDR3 DNA reads as TGTGCCAGCAGCGGTCAGGGTGACACTGAAGCTTTCTTT. Amino acids: CASSGQGDTEAFF.

As for this clonotype: With a much larger clone just one base away, this may be a read error. The V and J genes are TRBV4-1 and TRBJ1-2; possible D gene TRBD1, 6 bases. The CDR3 length is 15 residues. The germline V gene encodes CDR1 MGHRA and CDR2 YSYEKL. The CDR3 nucleotides read TGCGCCAGCAGCCAAGAGCCCGGGACAACCTATTGCTACACCTTC. As protein: CASSQEPGTTYCYTF.

This clonotype was seen a few times. CDR3 DNA sequence: TGCGCCAGCAGCCAAAAGGGTTTGACTAGCCGGGGGTCAGATACGCAGTATTTT. Residues: CASSQKGLTSRGSDTQYF. This chain connects TRBV4-3 to TRBJ2-3; TRBD2 matches at 7 bases. V was clipped by 2 bases and J by 4 bases; unmatched bases: 15. This CDR3 is built from 18 residues. Per the germline V gene, CDR1 is LGHNA and CDR2 is YSLEER.

The DNA for the CDR3 is TGTGCCAGCAGTGAACTAACGGGACTAGCGGGGGGCACAGATACGCAGTATTTT. Translating gives CASSELTGLAGGTDTQYF. The chain uses TRBV5-4 and TRBJ2-3; TRBD2 matches at 14 bases. The junction had 9 bases not matched to a gene; V was cut back by 5 bases and J by 1 base. CDR3 length: 18 residues. Germline V gives CDR1 SGHNT, CDR2 YYREEE (reference sequence).

For this clonotype: A read error may explain this, as a much larger clone is one base away. This chain links TRBV6-2 or TRBV6-3 with TRBJ1-1; possibly TRBD1 for D (6 bases). In germline, CDR1 is MNHEY, CDR2 SVGEGT. This CDR3 is built from 12 residues. Written as DNA, the CDR3 is TGTGACAGCATGCCGGGGGGGCCCGACGCTTTCTTT. Translation gives CDSMPGGPDAFF.

A note on this clonotype: Sequence at one end of the junction differs from germline and may be a read error. The V gene is TRBV20-1, the J gene TRBJ2-7; tentative D call: TRBD2 (5 bases). The V gene's germline CDR1 is DFQATT and CDR2 SNEGSKA (reference sequence). CDR3 length: 13 amino acids. CDR3 amino acids: CGASPGISYEQYF. The CDR3 DNA follows: TGCGGTGCTAGCCCGGGGATCTCCTACGAGCAGTACTTC.

Many counts were recorded for this clonotype. This rearrangement joins TRBV9 to TRBJ2-5; 9 nucleotides line up with TRBD1. Germline V lookup: CDR1 SGDLS, CDR2 YYNGEE. J lost 1 base, V lost 0 bases, and 1 base had no gene match. The CDR3 consists of 15 residues. The CDR3 is CASSVGDRAQETQYF. The CDR3 region has the DNA TGTGCCAGCAGCGTAGGGGACAGGGCCCAAGAGACCCAGTACTTC.

The chain is built from TRBV29-1 and TRBJ2-2; D might be TRBD1 (6 bases). V was trimmed by 3 bases and J by 6 bases, leaving 11 bases between them. This CDR3 spans 13 amino acids. Germline V gives CDR1 SQVTM, CDR2 ANQGSEA. CDR3 DNA sequence: TGCAGCGTTGAGGGGGCCGTTGCCGGGGAGCTGTTTTTT. Translation gives CSVEGAVAGELFF.

The chain couples TRBV6-5 to TRBJ1-4, with D perhaps TRBD1 (6 bases). Trimming shortened V by 5 bases and J by 3 bases, and 19 bases separated the two germline ends. The CDR3 extends over 17 amino acids. Germline V gene data show CDR1 as MNHEY and CDR2 as SVGAGI. CDR3: CASSQRTEVLSNEKLFF. CDR3 nucleotides: TGTGCCAGCAGTCAACGGACAGAGGTACTATCTAATGAAAAACTGTTTTTT.

This clonotype turned up a few times. V usage is TRBV19 and J usage is TRBJ1-5, with TRBD1 matching 10 bases. Unmatched junction bases numbered 11, after V lost 3 bases and J lost 9 bases. This CDR3 has 16 amino acids. Per germline, CDR1 LNHDA and CDR2 SQIVND (reference sequence). This CDR3 is CASSMAGQGLSLPQHF. The CDR3 DNA is TGTGCCAGTAGTATGGCGGGACAGGGGCTGAGTTTGCCCCAGCATTTT.

This sequence joins TRBV7-3 and TRBJ2-2; no firm D call. V was clipped by 4 bases and J by 0 bases, with 12 bases between them. CDR1 and CDR2 from the germline V gene are SGHTA and FQGTGA. CDR3 length: 16 residues. In nucleotides, the CDR3 is TGTGCCAGCAGCTCTGCGATAGACCCGAACACCGGGGAGCTGTTTTTT. It yields the protein CASSSAIDPNTGELFF.

The table lists this clonotype with a few counts. V and J are TRBV29-1 and TRBJ2-1; possibly TRBD2 for D (5 bases). The V gene lost 1 base and the J gene lost 5 bases, with 9 bases spanning the gap. This CDR3 has 13 residues. The germline V gene has CDR1 SQVTM and CDR2 ANQGSEA. For the CDR3, the DNA is TGCAGCGTTGAAGGGGAGTGGAACAATGAGCAGTTCTTC. This encodes CSVEGEWNNEQFF.

The chain is built from TRBV21-1 and TRBJ2-2. TRBV21-1 is a known pseudogene. CDR3 size: 15 residues. CDR3 in amino acids: CASNSRFSNTGELFF. CDR3 in DNA: TGTGCCAGCAACAGTAGGTTTTCGAACACCGGGGAGCTGTTTTTT.